This record looks at one TCR beta chain sequence and its context. Enrollees, about 18 to 89 years old, lived in some 24 US areas. Original handling: Amplification from reference gene primers served as the basis for estimated nucleated cell counts. Clones were read by immunoSEQ multiplex PCR, and TCRdb kept only the in-frame ones, dropping some. The V and J calls and clone size were taken over from that table, and D and trimming were inferred from the DNA. Among hundreds of thousands of clones listed, roughly nine tenths were seen once. The data are from a study of blood T cell repertoires in COVID-19. For the study at large: Material from acute and convalescent COVID-19 was sourced from the United States, Italy and Spain.

The TCR originated in a man aged 25 to 40 who had recovered from COVID-19. Material: PBMCs or T cells enriched from blood (not recorded which).

The CDR3 DNA is TGTGCCAGCAGACTAGCGGAACCTTACGAGCAGTACTTC. Translation gives CASRLAEPYEQYF. The chain couples TRBV2 to TRBJ2-7, with TRBD2 matching over 8 bases. CDR3 length: 13 amino acids. Germline CDR1 and CDR2: SNHLY and FYNNEI. After removal of 6 bases from V and 4 bases from J, the junction contained 5 bases not matched to a gene.